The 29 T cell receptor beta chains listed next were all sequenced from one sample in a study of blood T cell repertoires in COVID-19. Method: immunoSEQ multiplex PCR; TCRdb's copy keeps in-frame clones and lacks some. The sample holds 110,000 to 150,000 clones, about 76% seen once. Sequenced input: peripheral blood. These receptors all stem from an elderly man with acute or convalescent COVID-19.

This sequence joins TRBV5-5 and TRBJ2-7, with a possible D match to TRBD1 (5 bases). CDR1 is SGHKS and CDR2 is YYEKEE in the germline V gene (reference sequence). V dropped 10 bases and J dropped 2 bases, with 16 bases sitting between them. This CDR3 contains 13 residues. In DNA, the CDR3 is TGTGCCTCCGGAAGGGGTTTGACCTACGAGCAGTACTTC. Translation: CASGRGLTYEQYF.

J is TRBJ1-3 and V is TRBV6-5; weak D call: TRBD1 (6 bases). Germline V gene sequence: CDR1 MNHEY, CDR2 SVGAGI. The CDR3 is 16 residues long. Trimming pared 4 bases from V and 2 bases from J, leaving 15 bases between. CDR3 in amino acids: CASSSGTSGAGNTIYF. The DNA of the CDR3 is TGTGCCAGCAGTTCCGGGACATCTGGAGCTGGAAACACCATATATTTT.

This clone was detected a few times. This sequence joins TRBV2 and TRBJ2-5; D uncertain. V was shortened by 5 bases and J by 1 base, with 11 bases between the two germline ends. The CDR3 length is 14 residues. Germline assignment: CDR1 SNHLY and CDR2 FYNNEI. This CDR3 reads CASSPDTLQETQYF. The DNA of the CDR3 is TGTGCCAGCAGTCCAGATACGCTCCAAGAGACCCAGTACTTC.

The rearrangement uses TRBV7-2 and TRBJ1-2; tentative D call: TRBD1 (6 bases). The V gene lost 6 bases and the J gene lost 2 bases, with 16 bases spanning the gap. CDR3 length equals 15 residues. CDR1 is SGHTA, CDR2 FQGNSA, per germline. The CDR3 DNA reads TGTGCCAGCAGATTCTCCCCAGGGGAAAACTATGGCTACACCTTC. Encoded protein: CASRFSPGENYGYTF.

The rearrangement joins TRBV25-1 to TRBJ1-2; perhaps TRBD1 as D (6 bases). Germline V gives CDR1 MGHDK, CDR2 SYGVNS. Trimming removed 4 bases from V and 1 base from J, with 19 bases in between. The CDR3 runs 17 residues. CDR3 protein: CASSATGSDSGNYGYTF. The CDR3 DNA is TGTGCCAGCAGTGCCACAGGTTCGGACAGTGGTAACTATGGCTACACCTTC.

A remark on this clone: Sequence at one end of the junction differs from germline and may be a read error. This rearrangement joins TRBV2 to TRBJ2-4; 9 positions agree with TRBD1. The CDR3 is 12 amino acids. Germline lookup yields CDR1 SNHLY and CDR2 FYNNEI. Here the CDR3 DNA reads TGTGCCAGCAGCTACGCACCCGGGACAGGGCACTTC. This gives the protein CASSYAPGTGHF.

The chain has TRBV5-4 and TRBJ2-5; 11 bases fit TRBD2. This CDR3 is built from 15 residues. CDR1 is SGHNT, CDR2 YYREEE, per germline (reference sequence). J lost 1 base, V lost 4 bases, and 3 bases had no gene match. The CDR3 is CASSPTSGGQETQYF. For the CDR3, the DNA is TGTGCCAGCAGCCCTACTAGCGGGGGCCAAGAGACCCAGTACTTC.

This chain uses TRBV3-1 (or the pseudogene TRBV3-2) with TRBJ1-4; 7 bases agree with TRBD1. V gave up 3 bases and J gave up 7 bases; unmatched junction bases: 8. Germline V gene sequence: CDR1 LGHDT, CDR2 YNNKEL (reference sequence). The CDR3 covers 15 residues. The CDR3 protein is CASSHRGGGGEKLFF. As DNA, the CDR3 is TGTGCCAGCAGCCATAGAGGGGGCGGAGGTGAAAAACTGTTTTTT.

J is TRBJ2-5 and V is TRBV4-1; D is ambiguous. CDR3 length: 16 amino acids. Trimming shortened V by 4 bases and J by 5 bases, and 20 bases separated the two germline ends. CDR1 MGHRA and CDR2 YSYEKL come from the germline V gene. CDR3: CASSPFGSRLGETQYF. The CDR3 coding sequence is TGCGCCAGCAGCCCGTTCGGGTCACGGCTCGGTGAGACCCAGTACTTC.

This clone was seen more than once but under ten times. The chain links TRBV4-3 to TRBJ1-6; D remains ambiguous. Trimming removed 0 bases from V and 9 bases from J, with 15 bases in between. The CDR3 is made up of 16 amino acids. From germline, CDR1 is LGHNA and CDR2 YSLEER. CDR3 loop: CASSQDWGGVGSPLHF. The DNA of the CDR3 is TGCGCCAGCAGCCAAGATTGGGGAGGAGTAGGTTCACCCCTCCACTTT.

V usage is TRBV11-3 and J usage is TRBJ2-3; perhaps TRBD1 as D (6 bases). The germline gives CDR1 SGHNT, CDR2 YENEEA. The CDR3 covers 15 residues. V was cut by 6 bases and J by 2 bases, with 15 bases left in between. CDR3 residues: CASSPTGTLTDTQYF. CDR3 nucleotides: TGTGCCAGCAGTCCCACAGGGACCCTCACAGATACGCAGTATTTT.

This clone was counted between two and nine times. The chain's CDR3 is CASSDLQGSEKLFF. DNA of the CDR3: TGTGCCAGCAGTGACCTGCAGGGTAGTGAAAAACTGTTTTTT. The chain recombines TRBV6-1 with TRBJ1-4; maybe TRBD1 (5 bases). There are 14 residues in the CDR3. The ends were cut back, 3 bases at V and 7 bases at J, with 12 bases in the middle. Per germline, CDR1 MNHNS and CDR2 SASEGT.

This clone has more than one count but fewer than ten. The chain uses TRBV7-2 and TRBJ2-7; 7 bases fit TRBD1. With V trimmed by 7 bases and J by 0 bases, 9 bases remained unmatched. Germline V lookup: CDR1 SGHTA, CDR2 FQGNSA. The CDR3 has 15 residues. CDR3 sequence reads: CASTPWGTASYEQYF. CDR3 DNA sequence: TGTGCCAGCACCCCCTGGGGGACAGCCTCCTACGAGCAGTACTTC.

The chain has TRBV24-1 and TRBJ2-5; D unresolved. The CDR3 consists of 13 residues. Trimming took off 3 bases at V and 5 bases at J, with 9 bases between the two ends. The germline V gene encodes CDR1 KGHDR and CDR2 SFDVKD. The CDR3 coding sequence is TGTGCCACCAGTGATGCTTTTCGGGAGACCCAGTACTTC. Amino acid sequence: CATSDAFRETQYF.

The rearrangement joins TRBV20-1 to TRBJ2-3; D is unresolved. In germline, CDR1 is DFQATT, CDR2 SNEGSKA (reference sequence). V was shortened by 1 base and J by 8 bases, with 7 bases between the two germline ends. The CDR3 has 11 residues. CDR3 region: CSARVGGTQYF. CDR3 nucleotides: TGCAGTGCTAGAGTAGGCGGTACGCAGTATTTT.

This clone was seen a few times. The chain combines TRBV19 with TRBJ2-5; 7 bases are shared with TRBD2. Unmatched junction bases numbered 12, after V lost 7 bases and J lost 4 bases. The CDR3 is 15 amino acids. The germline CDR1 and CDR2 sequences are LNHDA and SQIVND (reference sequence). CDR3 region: CASTSRGGRGETQYF. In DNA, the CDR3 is TGTGCCAGTACATCTAGGGGAGGGAGGGGAGAGACCCAGTACTTC.

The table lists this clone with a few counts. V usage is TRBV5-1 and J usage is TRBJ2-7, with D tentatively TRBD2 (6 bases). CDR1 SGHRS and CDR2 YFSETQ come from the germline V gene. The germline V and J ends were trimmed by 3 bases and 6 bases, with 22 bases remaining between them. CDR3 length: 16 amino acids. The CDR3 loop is CASSYLSGGTTGEQYF. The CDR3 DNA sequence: TGCGCCAGCAGCTACCTGAGTGGAGGGACCACTGGCGAGCAGTACTTC.

The DNA of the CDR3 is TGTGCCAGCAGCTTAGCTTTGGCTAGCGGCAATGAGCAGTTCTTC. It translates to CASSLALASGNEQFF. The chain uses TRBV7-2 and TRBJ2-1, with 7 bases identical to TRBD2. J gave up 6 bases and V 0 bases, and 5 bases lay outside the gene matches. This CDR3 spans 15 amino acids. From germline, CDR1 is SGHTA and CDR2 FQGNSA.

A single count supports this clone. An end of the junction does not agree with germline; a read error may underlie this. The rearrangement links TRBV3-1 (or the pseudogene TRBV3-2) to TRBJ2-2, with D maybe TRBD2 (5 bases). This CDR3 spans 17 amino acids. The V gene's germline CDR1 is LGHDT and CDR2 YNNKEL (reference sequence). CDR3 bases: TGTGCCAGCAGCCAAGATTTTAGGACGGAGGTGCGTCGGGGAGCTGTTTTT. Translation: CASSQDFRTEVRRGAVF.

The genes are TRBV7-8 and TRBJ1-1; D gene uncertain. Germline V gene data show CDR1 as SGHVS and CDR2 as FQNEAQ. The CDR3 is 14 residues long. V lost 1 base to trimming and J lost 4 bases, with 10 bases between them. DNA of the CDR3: TGTGCCAGCAGCTTAGTGGCGGGGATCACTGAAGCTTTCTTT. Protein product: CASSLVAGITEAFF.

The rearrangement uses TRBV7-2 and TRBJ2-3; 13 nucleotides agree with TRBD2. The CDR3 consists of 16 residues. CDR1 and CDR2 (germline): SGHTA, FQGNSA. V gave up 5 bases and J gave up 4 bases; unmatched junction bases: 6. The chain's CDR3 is CASSGTSGGAADTQYF. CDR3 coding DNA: TGTGCCAGCAGCGGAACTAGCGGGGGGGCCGCAGATACGCAGTATTTT.

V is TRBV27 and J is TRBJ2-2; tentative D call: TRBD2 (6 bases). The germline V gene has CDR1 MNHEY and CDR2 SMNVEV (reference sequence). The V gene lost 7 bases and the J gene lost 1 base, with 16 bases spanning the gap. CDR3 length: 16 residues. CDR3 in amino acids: CASKALERVNTGELFF. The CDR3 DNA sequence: TGTGCCAGCAAAGCTTTGGAGCGGGTGAACACCGGGGAGCTGTTTTTT.

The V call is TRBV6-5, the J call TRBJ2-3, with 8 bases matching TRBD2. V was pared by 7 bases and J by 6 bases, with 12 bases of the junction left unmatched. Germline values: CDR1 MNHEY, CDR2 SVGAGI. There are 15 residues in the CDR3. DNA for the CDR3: TGTGCCAGCACACTACCGGGTAGCGGGGCGGATACGCAGTATTTT. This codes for CASTLPGSGADTQYF.

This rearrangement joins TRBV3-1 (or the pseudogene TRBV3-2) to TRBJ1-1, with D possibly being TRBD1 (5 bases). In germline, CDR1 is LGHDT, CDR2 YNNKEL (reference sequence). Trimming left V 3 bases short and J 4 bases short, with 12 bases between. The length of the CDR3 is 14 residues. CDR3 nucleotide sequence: TGTGCCAGCAGCCACCTAGGGGAGGGCACTGAAGCTTTCTTT. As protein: CASSHLGEGTEAFF.

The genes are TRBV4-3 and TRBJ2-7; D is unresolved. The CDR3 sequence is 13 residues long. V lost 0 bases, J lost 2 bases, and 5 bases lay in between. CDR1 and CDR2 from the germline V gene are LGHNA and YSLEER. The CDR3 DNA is TGCGCCAGCAGCCAAGACAGAACCTACGAGCAGTACTTC. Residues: CASSQDRTYEQYF.

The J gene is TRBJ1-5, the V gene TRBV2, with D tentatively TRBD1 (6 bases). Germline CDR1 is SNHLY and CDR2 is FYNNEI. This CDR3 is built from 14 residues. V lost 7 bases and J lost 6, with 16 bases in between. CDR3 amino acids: CASNQQGVTQPQHF. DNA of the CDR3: TGTGCCAGCAATCAACAGGGTGTAACTCAGCCCCAGCATTTT.

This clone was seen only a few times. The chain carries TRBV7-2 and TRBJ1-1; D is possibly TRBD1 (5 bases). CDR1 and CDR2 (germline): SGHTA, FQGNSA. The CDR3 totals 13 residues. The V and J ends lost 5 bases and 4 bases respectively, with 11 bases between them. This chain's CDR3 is CASSTDSSTEAFF. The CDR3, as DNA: TGTGCCAGCAGCACAGACAGTTCCACTGAAGCTTTCTTT.

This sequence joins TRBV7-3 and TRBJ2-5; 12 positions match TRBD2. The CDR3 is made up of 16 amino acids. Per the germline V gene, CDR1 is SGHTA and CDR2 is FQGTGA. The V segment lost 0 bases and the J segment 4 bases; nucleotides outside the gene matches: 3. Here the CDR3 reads CASSLTGTSGPETQYF. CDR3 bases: TGTGCCAGCAGCTTAACCGGGACTAGCGGGCCAGAGACCCAGTACTTC.

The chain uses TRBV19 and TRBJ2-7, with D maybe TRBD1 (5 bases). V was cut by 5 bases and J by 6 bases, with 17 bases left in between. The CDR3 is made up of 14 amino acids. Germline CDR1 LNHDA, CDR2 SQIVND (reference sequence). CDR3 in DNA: TGTGCCAGTAGTCCCCGGCAGGGTCTTGTCGAGCAGTACTTC. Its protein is CASSPRQGLVEQYF.